This entry describes one T cell receptor beta chain. Its matching antigen is unknown. The PCR had 60 Vbeta and 13 Jbeta primers. Sequencing used immunoSEQ multiplex PCR; TCRdb keeps in-frame clones, though not all of them. Here the sample spans under 200,000 clones, roughly 80% being singletons. These data are taken from a study of cytomegalovirus exposure and HLA in healthy donors. Whole-study results and caveats: Analyses of presence and absence presupposed an approximately uniform sequencing depth across donors. With DRB1 most and HLA-C fewest, TCR association rates differed between HLA loci in a later analysis. The classifier reportedly diagnosed cytomegalovirus status with high specificity and sensitivity.

Trimming cost V 3 bases and J 7 bases; bases outside gene matches: 6. Per germline, CDR1 SNHLY and CDR2 FYNNEI. CDR3 length: 15 residues. This TCR was sampled from a man aged 25-45 years in good health and CMV-seronegative. The sequenced material came from PBMCs. This chain uses TRBV2 with TRBJ2-1, with 10 nucleotides matching TRBD2. CDR3 residues: CASSDPAGGPNEQFF. CDR3 DNA sequence: TGTGCCAGCAGTGATCCAGCGGGGGGGCCTAATGAGCAGTTCTTC.